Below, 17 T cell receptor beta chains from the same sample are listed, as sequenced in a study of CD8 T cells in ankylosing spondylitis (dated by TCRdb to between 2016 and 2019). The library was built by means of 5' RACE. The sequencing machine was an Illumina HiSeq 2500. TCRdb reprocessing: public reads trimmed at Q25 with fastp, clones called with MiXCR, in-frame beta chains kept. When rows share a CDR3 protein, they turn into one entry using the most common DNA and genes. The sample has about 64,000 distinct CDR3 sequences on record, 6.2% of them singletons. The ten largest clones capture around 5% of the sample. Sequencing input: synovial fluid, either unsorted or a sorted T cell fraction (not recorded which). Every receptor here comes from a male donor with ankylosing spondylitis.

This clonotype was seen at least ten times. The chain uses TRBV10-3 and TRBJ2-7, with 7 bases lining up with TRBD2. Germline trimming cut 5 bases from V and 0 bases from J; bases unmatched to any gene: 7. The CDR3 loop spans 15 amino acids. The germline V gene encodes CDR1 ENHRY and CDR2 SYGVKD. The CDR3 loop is CAISLGGESSYEQYF. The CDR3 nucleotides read TGTGCCATCAGTTTGGGGGGGGAGAGCTCCTACGAGCAGTACTTC.

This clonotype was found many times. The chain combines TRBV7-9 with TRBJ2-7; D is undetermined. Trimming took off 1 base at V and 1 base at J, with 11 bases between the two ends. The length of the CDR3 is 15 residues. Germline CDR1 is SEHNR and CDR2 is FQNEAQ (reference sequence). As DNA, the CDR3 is TGTGCCAGCAGCTTAGGGGCAGTCTCGTCCTACGAGCAGTACTTC. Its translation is CASSLGAVSSYEQYF.

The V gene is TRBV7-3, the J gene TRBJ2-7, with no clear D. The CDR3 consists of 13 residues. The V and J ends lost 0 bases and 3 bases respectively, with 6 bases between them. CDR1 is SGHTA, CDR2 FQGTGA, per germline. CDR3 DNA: TGTGCCAGCAGCTTAACACCCAACTACGAGCAGTACTTC. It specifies CASSLTPNYEQYF.

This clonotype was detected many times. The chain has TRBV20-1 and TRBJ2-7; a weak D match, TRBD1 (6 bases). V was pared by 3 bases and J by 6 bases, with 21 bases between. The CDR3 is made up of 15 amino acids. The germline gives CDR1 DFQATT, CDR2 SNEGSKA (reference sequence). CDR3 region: CSASPQGPSLGEQYF. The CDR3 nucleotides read TGCAGTGCTAGTCCGCAGGGGCCATCTCTAGGCGAGCAGTACTTC.

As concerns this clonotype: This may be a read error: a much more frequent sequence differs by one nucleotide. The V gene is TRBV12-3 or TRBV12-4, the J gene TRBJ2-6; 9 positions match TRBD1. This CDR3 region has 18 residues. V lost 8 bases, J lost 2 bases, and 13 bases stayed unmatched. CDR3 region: CASCLWDRVLTGANVLTF. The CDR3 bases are TGTGCCAGCTGTCTTTGGGACAGGGTCCTTACTGGGGCCAACGTCCTGACTTTC.

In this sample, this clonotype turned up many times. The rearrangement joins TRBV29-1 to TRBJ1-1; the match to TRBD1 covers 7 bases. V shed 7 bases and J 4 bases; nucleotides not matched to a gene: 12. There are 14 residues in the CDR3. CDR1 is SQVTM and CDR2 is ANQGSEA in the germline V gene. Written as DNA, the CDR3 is TGCAGCGCAAAACCGACAGGGTCGGCCACTGAAGCTTTCTTT. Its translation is CSAKPTGSATEAFF.

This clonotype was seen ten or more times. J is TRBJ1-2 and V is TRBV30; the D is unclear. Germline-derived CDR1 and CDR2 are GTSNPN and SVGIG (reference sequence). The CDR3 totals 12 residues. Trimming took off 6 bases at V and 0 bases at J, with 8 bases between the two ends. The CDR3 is CACLGTNYGYTF. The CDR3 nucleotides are TGTGCCTGCCTAGGGACTAACTATGGCTACACCTTC.

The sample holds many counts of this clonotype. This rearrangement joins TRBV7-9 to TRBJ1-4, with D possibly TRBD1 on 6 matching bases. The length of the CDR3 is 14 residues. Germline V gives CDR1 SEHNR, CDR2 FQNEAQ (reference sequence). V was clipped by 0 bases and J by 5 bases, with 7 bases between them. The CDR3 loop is CASSLAGGNEKLFF. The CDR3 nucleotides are TGTGCCAGCAGCTTAGCGGGGGGCAATGAAAAACTGTTTTTT. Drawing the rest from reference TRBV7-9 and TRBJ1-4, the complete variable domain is DTGVSQNPRHKITKRGQNVTFRCDPISEHNRLYWYRQTLGQGPEFLTYFQNEAQLEKSRLLSDRFSAERPKGSFSTLEIQRTEQGDSAMYLCASSLAGGNEKLFFGSGTQLSVL.

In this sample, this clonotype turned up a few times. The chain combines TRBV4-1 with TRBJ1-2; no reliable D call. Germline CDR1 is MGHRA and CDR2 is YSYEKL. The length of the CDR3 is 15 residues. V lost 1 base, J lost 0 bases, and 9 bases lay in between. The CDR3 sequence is CASSQGSRANYGYTF. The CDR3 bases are TGCGCCAGCAGCCAAGGGTCCAGAGCTAACTATGGCTACACCTTC.

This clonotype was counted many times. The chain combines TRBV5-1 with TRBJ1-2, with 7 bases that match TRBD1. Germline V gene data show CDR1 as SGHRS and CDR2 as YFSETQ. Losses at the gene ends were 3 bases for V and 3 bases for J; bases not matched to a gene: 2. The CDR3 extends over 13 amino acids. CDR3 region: CASSSGTDYGYTF. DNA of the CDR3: TGCGCCAGCAGCTCCGGGACAGACTATGGCTACACCTTC.

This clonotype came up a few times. The CDR3 DNA reads as TGTGCCAGCAGCCGAACCGGGGGTAAAGATACGCAGTATTTT. This gives the protein CASSRTGGKDTQYF. V is TRBV3-1 and J is TRBJ2-3; a possible D gene is TRBD2 (6 bases). The V gene lost 4 bases and the J gene lost 5 bases, with 13 bases spanning the gap. CDR3 length equals 14 residues. Germline lookup yields CDR1 LGHDT and CDR2 YNNKEL (reference sequence).

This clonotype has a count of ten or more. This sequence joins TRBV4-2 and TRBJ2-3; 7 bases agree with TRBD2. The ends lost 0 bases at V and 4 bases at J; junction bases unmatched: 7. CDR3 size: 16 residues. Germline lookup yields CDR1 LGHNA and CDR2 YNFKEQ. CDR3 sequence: CASSQDMGLAADTQYF. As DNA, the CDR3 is TGTGCCAGCAGCCAAGATATGGGCCTAGCGGCAGATACGCAGTATTTT.

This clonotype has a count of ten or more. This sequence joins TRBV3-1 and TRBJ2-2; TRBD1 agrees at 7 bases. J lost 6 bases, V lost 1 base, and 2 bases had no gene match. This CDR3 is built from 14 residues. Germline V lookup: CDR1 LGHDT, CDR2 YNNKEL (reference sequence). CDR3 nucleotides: TGTGCCAGCAGCCAAGGTGGACAGGCCGGGGAGCTGTTTTTT. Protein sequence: CASSQGGQAGELFF. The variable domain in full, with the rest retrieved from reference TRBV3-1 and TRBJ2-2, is DTAVSQTPKYLVTQMGNDKSIKCEQNLGHDTMYWYKQDSKKFLKIMFSYNNKELIINETVPNRFSPKSPDKAHLNLHINSLELGDSAVYFCASSQGGQAGELFFGEGSRLTVL.

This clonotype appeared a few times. The CDR3 reads CASSYDDEQFF. In DNA form, the CDR3 reads TGTGCCAGCAGTTATGACGATGAGCAGTTCTTC. V and J are TRBV6-5 and TRBJ2-1; D is ambiguous. The V end lost 3 bases, the J end lost 8 bases, and 5 bases lay between the germline ends. Germline V gene lookup returns CDR1 MNHEY and CDR2 SVGAGI. The CDR3 has 11 amino acids.

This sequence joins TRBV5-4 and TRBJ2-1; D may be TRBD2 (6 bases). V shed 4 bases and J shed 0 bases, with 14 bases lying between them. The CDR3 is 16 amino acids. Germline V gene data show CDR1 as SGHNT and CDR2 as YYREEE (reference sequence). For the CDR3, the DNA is TGTGCCAGCAGCCCCTTCCTCGGGAGCTCCTACAATGAGCAGTTCTTC. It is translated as CASSPFLGSSYNEQFF. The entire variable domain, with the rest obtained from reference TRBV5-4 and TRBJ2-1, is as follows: ETGVTQSPTHLIKTRGQQVTLRCSSQSGHNTVSWYQQALGQGPQFIFQYYREEENGRGNFPPRFSGLQFPNYSSELNVNALELDDSALYLCASSPFLGSSYNEQFFGPGTRLTVL.

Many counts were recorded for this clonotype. The CDR3 spells CASSQDLAGGPMKTQYF. DNA for the CDR3: TGTGCCAGCAGCCAAGATCTCGCGGGAGGGCCTATGAAGACCCAGTACTTC. The rearrangement uses TRBV3-1 and TRBJ2-5, with 9 bases lining up with TRBD2. The V gene's germline CDR1 is LGHDT and CDR2 YNNKEL (reference sequence). V lost 0 bases and J lost 6; bases outside the gene matches: 11. The CDR3 is 17 residues long.

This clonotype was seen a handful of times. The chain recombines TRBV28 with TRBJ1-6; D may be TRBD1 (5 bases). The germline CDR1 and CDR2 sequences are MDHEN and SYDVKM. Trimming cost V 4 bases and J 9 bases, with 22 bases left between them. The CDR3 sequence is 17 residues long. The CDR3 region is CASSYQGSGLLGSPLHF. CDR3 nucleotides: TGTGCCAGCAGTTACCAGGGCTCAGGGTTGCTGGGTTCACCCCTCCACTTT.